The sequence of this TCR beta chain was determined in a study of glioma-infiltrating T cells after dendritic cell vaccination. Overall study: Dendritic cell vaccine was injected intradermally three times, biweekly.

With 1 base removed from V and 2 bases from J, the gap between germline ends came to 12 bases. Germline assignment: CDR1 SEHNR and CDR2 FQNEAQ (reference sequence). The CDR3 loop spans 15 amino acids. Selection required adequate fresh-frozen tumor tissue plus more than two years' survival data. Primers: 60 V beta forward and 13 J beta reverse. Clones were sequenced by immunoSEQ multiplex PCR, and TCRdb holds only the in-frame ones, with some missing. Among about 92,000 clones listed, around 84% were seen once. The receptor was isolated from a human donor with glioblastoma. The chain carries TRBV7-9 and TRBJ2-7; a possible D gene is TRBD1 (5 bases). Sequences were derived from blood, sampled before dendritic cell vaccination. CDR3 coding DNA: TGTGCCAGCAGCTTAGGGGGCAGCTTTACCTACGAGCAGTACTTC. Amino acid sequence: CASSLGGSFTYEQYF.